The 29 T cell receptor beta chains in this list originate from one sample, sequenced in a study of blood T cell repertoires in COVID-19. The assay was immunoSEQ multiplex PCR, and TCRdb's table has in-frame clones only and misses some. The sample has about 220,000 clones, 85% seen once. Sequenced sample: peripheral blood. These receptors were collected from an older woman with COVID-19, enrolled during active disease.

This clone was recorded a few times. The rearrangement joins TRBV5-4 to TRBJ2-3, with TRBD2 matching 7 bases. Germline V CDR1 and CDR2: SGHNT, YYREEE (reference sequence). J lost 1 base, V lost 0 bases, and 2 bases had no gene match. This CDR3 is 15 amino acids long. The CDR3: CASSLDAGGTDTQYF. Written as DNA, the CDR3 is TGTGCCAGCAGCTTGGATGCGGGGGGCACAGATACGCAGTATTTT.

The chain combines TRBV12-2 with TRBJ2-3; TRBD1 is the table's D call, not checked against the DNA. TRBV12-2 is an annotated pseudogene. This CDR3 is built from 24 residues. Here the CDR3 reads CASRLAHEEGQQVPKLGNTDTQYF. The CDR3 DNA reads as TGTGCAAGTCGCTTAGCGCATGAAGAGGGACAGCAAGTGCCGAAATTGGGTAACACAGATACGCAGTATTTT.

V gene TRBV5-6 combines with J gene TRBJ2-3; D gene uncertain. Trimming shortened V by 2 bases and J by 3 bases, and 7 bases separated the two germline ends. The CDR3 covers 13 residues. Germline values: CDR1 SGHDT, CDR2 YYEEEE. CDR3: CASSFTLTDTQYF. CDR3 DNA: TGTGCCAGCAGCTTCACCCTAACAGATACGCAGTATTTT. Using reference TRBV5-6 and TRBJ2-3 for the parts outside the CDR3, the full variable domain is DAGVTQSPTHLIKTRGQQVTLRCSPKSGHDTVSWYQQALGQGPQFIFQYYEEEERQRGNFPDRFSGHQFPNYSSELNVNALLLGDSALYLCASSFTLTDTQYFGPGTRLTVL.

A few counts support this clone. This rearrangement joins TRBV5-4 to TRBJ1-1; D unresolved. CDR1 SGHNT and CDR2 YYREEE come from the germline V gene (reference sequence). The V and J ends lost 2 bases and 1 base respectively, with 6 bases between them. This CDR3 region has 13 residues. CDR3 sequence reads: CASSLQQNTEAFF. The CDR3 bases are TGTGCCAGCAGCTTACAACAGAACACTGAAGCTTTCTTT.

The chain is built from TRBV9 and TRBJ2-3; 8 nucleotides match TRBD2. V lost 3 bases, J lost 6 bases, and 6 bases stayed unmatched. The CDR3 extends over 14 amino acids. Germline V gene sequence: CDR1 SGDLS, CDR2 YYNGEE. The CDR3 nucleotides are TGTGCCAGCAGCGGTTTCGGGAGGGGGGATACGCAGTATTTT. Amino acid sequence: CASSGFGRGDTQYF. Combining the CDR3 with reference TRBV9 and TRBJ2-3 gives the whole variable domain DSGVTQTPKHLITATGQRVTLRCSPRSGDLSVYWYQQSLDQGLQFLIQYYNGEERAKGNILERFSAQQFPDLHSELNLSSLELGDSALYFCASSGFGRGDTQYFGPGTRLTVL.

There are a few counts of this clone. The chain has TRBV4-3 and TRBJ1-5; 8 nucleotides agree with TRBD1. CDR3 length: 15 amino acids. J lost 7 bases, V lost 0 bases, and 5 bases had no gene match. The germline gives CDR1 LGHNA, CDR2 YSLEER. For the CDR3, the DNA is TGCGCCAGCAGCCAAGACAGGGGGCAGGGCCAGCCCCAGCATTTT. Protein product: CASSQDRGQGQPQHF.

V and J are TRBV7-2 and TRBJ2-2, with D possibly TRBD1 on 6 matching bases. The length of the CDR3 is 16 residues. Germline V lookup: CDR1 SGHTA, CDR2 FQGNSA. Trimming took 3 bases from V and 1 from J, leaving 12 bases between them. Written as DNA, the CDR3 is TGTGCCAGCAGCTTCTCCGGGACACTGAACACCGGGGAGCTGTTTTTT. Translation: CASSFSGTLNTGELFF.

The chain links TRBV5-8 to TRBJ1-2, with D tentatively TRBD1 (6 bases). Trimming removed 4 bases at V and 2 bases at J, with 24 bases between. The length of the CDR3 is 18 residues. Germline CDR1 reads SGHTS; CDR2 reads YDEGEE. CDR3 residues: CASSGRGRGNRANYGYTF. In DNA, the CDR3 is TGTGCCAGCAGCGGACGAGGGAGGGGAAACAGGGCCAACTATGGCTACACCTTC. The full variable domain, in which reference TRBV5-8 and TRBJ1-2 provide the parts outside the CDR3, is EAGVTQSPTHLIKTRGQQATLRCSPISGHTSVYWYQQALGLGLQFLLWYDEGEERNRGNFPPRFSGRQFPNYSSELNVNALELEDSALYLCASSGRGRGNRANYGYTFGSGTRLTVV.

The V call is TRBV5-8, the J call TRBJ1-1, with a tentative D call TRBD1 (5 bases). V lost 2 bases to trimming and J lost 9 bases, with 8 bases between them. The CDR3 contains 11 residues. Germline CDR1 SGHTS, CDR2 YDEGEE. The DNA of the CDR3 is TGTGCCAGCAGCTTCGGGGGGAAAGCTTTCTTT. Its protein product is CASSFGGKAFF.

This rearrangement joins TRBV24-1 to TRBJ2-3; tentative D call: TRBD1 (5 bases). The CDR3 has 14 residues. V dropped 5 bases and J dropped 2 bases, with 10 bases sitting between them. The germline CDR1 and CDR2 sequences are KGHDR and SFDVKD. CDR3 region: CATSGQGFTDTQYF. The CDR3 DNA follows: TGTGCCACCAGTGGGCAGGGTTTCACAGATACGCAGTATTTT.

The rearrangement uses TRBV27 and TRBJ2-7; TRBD1 matches 8 bases. The CDR3 covers 16 residues. Trimming took 1 base from V and 3 from J; bases not matched to a gene: 8. Germline-derived CDR1 and CDR2 are MNHEY and SMNVEV (reference sequence). The CDR3 here is CASSLFAGGAYYEQYF. In DNA form, the CDR3 reads TGTGCCAGCAGTTTATTCGCAGGGGGCGCGTACTACGAGCAGTACTTC.

V is TRBV3-1 (or the pseudogene TRBV3-2) and J is TRBJ1-1; D gene uncertain. The germline V gene encodes CDR1 LGHDT and CDR2 YNNKEL (reference sequence). Trimming took off 0 bases at V and 4 bases at J, with 6 bases between the two ends. The CDR3 is 13 amino acids. The CDR3 region is CASSQDIPTEAFF. DNA for the CDR3: TGTGCCAGCAGCCAAGATATCCCCACTGAAGCTTTCTTT.

The V gene is TRBV6-2 or TRBV6-3, the J gene TRBJ1-2; D might be TRBD1 (6 bases). Trimming shortened V by 6 bases and J by 3 bases, and 20 bases separated the two germline ends. Germline V lookup: CDR1 MNHEY, CDR2 SVGEGT. The CDR3 runs to 16 residues. In DNA, the CDR3 is TGTGCCAGCAGCCAAAAGGCAACAGGGCTGGACTATGGCTACACCTTC. It translates to CASSQKATGLDYGYTF.

The table lists this clone with a few counts. The rearrangement joins TRBV6-5 to TRBJ2-7; D is possibly TRBD1 (5 bases). V lost 6 bases and J 6 bases, leaving 12 bases between the germline ends. This CDR3 has 12 amino acids. Germline V gives CDR1 MNHEY, CDR2 SVGAGI. Written as DNA, the CDR3 is TGTGCCAGCAGCCTCTTAGGGGTCGAGCAGTACTTC. It yields the protein CASSLLGVEQYF.

This rearrangement joins TRBV19 to TRBJ1-1; no clear D. V lost 5 bases and J lost 1, with 5 bases in between. The CDR3 covers 12 residues. Germline CDR1 is LNHDA and CDR2 is SQIVND (reference sequence). The CDR3 protein is CASSYWNTEAFF. For the CDR3, the DNA is TGTGCCAGTAGTTACTGGAACACTGAAGCTTTCTTT.

This clone was counted a single time. The chain is built from TRBV18 and TRBJ1-5; 7 bases map to TRBD1. V lost 1 base, J lost 7 bases, and 4 bases stayed unmatched. Germline CDR1 is KGHSH and CDR2 is LQKENI. This CDR3 contains 14 residues. CDR3 in DNA: TGTGCCAGCTCACCACAGGGGGCCGAGCAGCCCCAGCATTTT. This gives the protein CASSPQGAEQPQHF.

V and J are TRBV6-5 and TRBJ2-1; 8 bases are shared with TRBD2. CDR3 length: 15 amino acids. Germline CDR1 is MNHEY and CDR2 is SVGAGI. V lost 5 bases, J lost 5 bases, and 8 bases stayed unmatched. CDR3 nucleotides: TGTGCCAGCAGTCTAAGGACTAGCTTAAACAATGAGCAGTTCTTC. Translated: CASSLRTSLNNEQFF.

The CDR3 DNA follows: TGTGCCAGCAGTGAAGGGACAGGGGGCGCGAGTGAAAAACTGTTTTTT. This translates into CASSEGTGGASEKLFF. The chain couples TRBV6-1 to TRBJ1-4, with 11 bases identical to TRBD1. The length of the CDR3 is 16 residues. Per germline, CDR1 MNHNS and CDR2 SASEGT. V lost 1 base, J lost 7 bases, and 5 bases stayed unmatched.

As to this clone: The limits of the CDR3 on the DNA are not certain, so only TCRdb's listed CDR3 is given. The rearrangement links TRBV6-5 to TRBJ1-5. The germline CDR1 and CDR2 sequences are MNHEY and SVGAGI. Including both end residues, the CDR3 is 14 amino acids long. The CDR3 region is CASSTSRGNQPQHF.

The J gene is TRBJ1-3, the V gene TRBV15; D call uncertain. Trimming stripped 1 base from V and 0 bases from J, with 10 bases between. The CDR3 extends over 16 amino acids. In germline, CDR1 is LNHNV, CDR2 YYDKDF (reference sequence). The CDR3 DNA is TGTGCCACCAGCAGAGGCCACAGCCTCTCTGGAAACACCATATATTTT. The encoded protein is CATSRGHSLSGNTIYF.

This chain joins TRBV7-9 and TRBJ2-3; 9 positions agree with TRBD1. Germline CDR1 reads SEHNR; CDR2 reads FQNEAQ (reference sequence). V was pared by 5 bases and J by 7 bases, with 10 bases of the junction left unmatched. CDR3 size: 15 residues. CDR3: CASSRGQGGRNTQYF. The CDR3 DNA follows: TGTGCCAGCAGCCGGGGACAGGGTGGTAGAAATACGCAGTATTTT.

CDR3 in amino acids: CASSQDSETQYF. The CDR3 region has the DNA TGTGCCAGCAGCCAAGATAGCGAGACCCAGTACTTC. V gene TRBV3-1 (or the pseudogene TRBV3-2) combines with J gene TRBJ2-5; the D is unclear. Trimming pared 0 bases from V and 5 bases from J, leaving 4 bases between. This CDR3 has 12 amino acids. The germline V gene encodes CDR1 LGHDT and CDR2 YNNKEL (reference sequence).

This clone was found once. The chain recombines TRBV29-1 with TRBJ2-7; 7 bases fit TRBD1. The CDR3 contains 12 residues. Germline assignment: CDR1 SQVTM and CDR2 ANQGSEA. The CDR3 DNA sequence: TGCAGTGCAACAGGGGTCGGCTACGAGCAGTACTTC. Protein: CSATGVGYEQYF.

The chain links TRBV7-2 to TRBJ2-7; D is possibly TRBD1 (6 bases). Germline V gene data show CDR1 as SGHTA and CDR2 as FQGNSA. Trimming took 4 bases from V and 6 from J, leaving 25 bases between them. The CDR3 is made up of 17 amino acids. The CDR3 here is CASSSQTGHPPVGEQYF. CDR3 DNA sequence: TGTGCCAGCAGCTCACAGACAGGCCACCCCCCCGTCGGCGAGCAGTACTTC.

The genes are TRBV3-1 (or the pseudogene TRBV3-2) and TRBJ2-2, with 7 bases aligning to TRBD1. The germline gives CDR1 LGHDT, CDR2 YNNKEL (reference sequence). V lost 0 bases to trimming and J lost 2 bases; unmatched junction nucleotides: 9. CDR3 length equals 18 residues. The CDR3 reads CASSQDLGRGFNTGELFF. The CDR3 DNA reads as TGTGCCAGCAGCCAAGATCTAGGCAGGGGGTTCAACACCGGGGAGCTGTTTTTT.

The genes are TRBV5-1 and TRBJ2-5, with TRBD2 identical over 11 bases. The J segment lost 5 bases and the V segment lost 4 bases, leaving 10 bases of the junction unmatched. Germline-derived CDR1 and CDR2 are SGHRS and YFSETQ. This CDR3 has 16 amino acids. The CDR3: CASSINSGGAGETQYF. The CDR3 coding sequence is TGCGCCAGCAGCATCAATAGCGGGGGGGCCGGGGAGACCCAGTACTTC.

The chain joins TRBV29-1 to TRBJ1-2, with 12 bases lining up with TRBD1. From germline, CDR1 is SQVTM and CDR2 ANQGSEA. CDR3 size: 16 residues. V lost 4 bases to trimming and J lost 5 bases; unmatched junction nucleotides: 11. CDR3 coding DNA: TGCAGCGTTGTGGGGATACCGGGACAGGGGGCTTATGGCTACACCTTC. Translated: CSVVGIPGQGAYGYTF. The complete variable domain, with remaining parts taken from reference TRBV29-1 and TRBJ1-2, reads SAVISQKPSRDICQRGTSLTIQCQVDSQVTMMFWYRQQPGQSLTLIATANQGSEATYESGFVIDKFPISRPNLTFSTLTVSNMSPEDSSIYLCSVVGIPGQGAYGYTFGSGTRLTVV.

The chain recombines TRBV5-1 with TRBJ2-3; 8 bases agree with TRBD2. Germline lookup yields CDR1 SGHRS and CDR2 YFSETQ. V shed 2 bases and J 2 bases; nucleotides not matched to a gene: 4. This CDR3 is built from 15 residues. CDR3 in DNA: TGCGCCAGCAGCTTAAGCGGGGGACCCACAGATACGCAGTATTTT. Amino acid sequence: CASSLSGGPTDTQYF. Combining the CDR3 with reference TRBV5-1 and TRBJ2-3 gives the whole variable domain KAGVTQTPRYLIKTRGQQVTLSCSPISGHRSVSWYQQTPGQGLQFLFEYFSETQRNKGNFPGRFSGRQFSNSRSEMNVSTLELGDSALYLCASSLSGGPTDTQYFGPGTRLTVL.

The J gene is TRBJ2-1, the V gene TRBV7-8; 8 nucleotides match TRBD1. The J segment lost 12 bases and the V segment lost 3 bases, leaving 10 bases of the junction unmatched. Germline values: CDR1 SGHVS, CDR2 FQNEAQ. CDR3 length: 14 amino acids. The CDR3 sequence: CASSFFASGGGQFF. The CDR3 DNA sequence: TGTGCCAGCAGCTTTTTTGCGTCAGGGGGCGGGCAGTTCTTC.